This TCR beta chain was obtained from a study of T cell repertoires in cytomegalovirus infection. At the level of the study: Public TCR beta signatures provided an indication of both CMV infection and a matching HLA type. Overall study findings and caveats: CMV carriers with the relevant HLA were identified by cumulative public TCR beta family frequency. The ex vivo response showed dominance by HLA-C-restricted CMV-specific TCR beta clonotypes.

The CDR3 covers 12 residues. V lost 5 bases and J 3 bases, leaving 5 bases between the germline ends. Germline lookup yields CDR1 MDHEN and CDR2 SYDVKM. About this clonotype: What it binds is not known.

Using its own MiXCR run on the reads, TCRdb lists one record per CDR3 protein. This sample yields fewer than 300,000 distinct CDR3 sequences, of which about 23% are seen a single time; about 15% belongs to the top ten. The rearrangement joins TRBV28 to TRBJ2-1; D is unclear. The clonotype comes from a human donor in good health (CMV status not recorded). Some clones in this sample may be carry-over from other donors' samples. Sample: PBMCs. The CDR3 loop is CASSTNYNEQFF. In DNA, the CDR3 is TGTGCCAGCAGTACCAACTACAATGAGCAGTTCTTC.